The source of this T cell receptor beta chain is a study of OX40 agonist ivuxolimab in advanced cancers. Study overall: Of mixed ages from about 20 to 90 and averaging around 60 years, the group was around 78% male. Study observations and caveats: At 0.1 to 3.0 mg/kg, clonal expansion of CD4+ and CD8+ blood T cells had occurred by week 6. Averaged across samples, CD8+ T cells carried more expanded clones than CD4+ did.

The method was immunoSEQ multiplex PCR; TCRdb's version includes in-frame clones alone and lacks a portion of them. The data contain about 82,000 clones, 70% to 90% of them seen just once; the ten biggest clones take up 6.5%. As for this clone: Antigen: not known.

Deletions cut 2 bases from V and 1 base from J, with 0 bases between. Germline CDR1 is SGHDT and CDR2 is YYEEEE. The CDR3 loop spans 11 amino acids. The J gene is TRBJ2-5, the V gene TRBV5-6; D gene uncertain. The sequence was collected from an adult with an advanced solid tumor such as melanoma, head and neck, liver or kidney cancer. Material: CD4+ or CD8+ T cells sorted from blood, obtained in a trial of the OX40 agonist ivuxolimab. The CDR3 sequence: CASSFQETQYF. DNA for the CDR3: TGTGCCAGCAGCTTCCAAGAGACCCAGTACTTC.